The sample holds a few counts of the clone carrying this T cell receptor beta chain. Its antigen remains unknown. The sample comes from a study of T cell repertoires in cytomegalovirus infection. Study information: Through public TCR beta signatures, both CMV infection and matching HLA type were indicated.

Study conclusions and caveats: The study found HLA-C-restricted CMV-specific TCR beta clonotypes dominating the ex vivo response.

TCRdb redid the calling of the reads with MiXCR, one entry per CDR3 protein. The sample records roughly 200,000 distinct CDR3 sequences, about a sixth being singletons. Sequenced material: CD8+ T cells from PBMCs. The receptor was derived from a human donor in good health (CMV status not recorded). Some clones in this sample may be carry-over from other donors' samples.

The CDR3 spells CASSPGLAVTGELFF. The CDR3 region has the DNA TGTGCCAGCAGCCCAGGTCTAGCGGTCACCGGGGAGCTGTTTTTT. The chain links TRBV13 to TRBJ2-2; TRBD2 aligns across 7 bases. With V trimmed by 5 bases and J by 4 bases, 7 bases remained unmatched. Germline V CDR1 and CDR2: PRHDT, FYEKMQ (reference sequence). The CDR3 contains 15 residues. Combining the CDR3 with reference TRBV13 and TRBJ2-2 gives the whole variable domain AAGVIQSPRHLIKEKRETATLKCYPIPRHDTVYWYQQGPGQDPQFLISFYEKMQSDKGSIPDRFSAQQFSDYHSELNMSSLELGDSALYFCASSPGLAVTGELFFGEGSRLTVL.